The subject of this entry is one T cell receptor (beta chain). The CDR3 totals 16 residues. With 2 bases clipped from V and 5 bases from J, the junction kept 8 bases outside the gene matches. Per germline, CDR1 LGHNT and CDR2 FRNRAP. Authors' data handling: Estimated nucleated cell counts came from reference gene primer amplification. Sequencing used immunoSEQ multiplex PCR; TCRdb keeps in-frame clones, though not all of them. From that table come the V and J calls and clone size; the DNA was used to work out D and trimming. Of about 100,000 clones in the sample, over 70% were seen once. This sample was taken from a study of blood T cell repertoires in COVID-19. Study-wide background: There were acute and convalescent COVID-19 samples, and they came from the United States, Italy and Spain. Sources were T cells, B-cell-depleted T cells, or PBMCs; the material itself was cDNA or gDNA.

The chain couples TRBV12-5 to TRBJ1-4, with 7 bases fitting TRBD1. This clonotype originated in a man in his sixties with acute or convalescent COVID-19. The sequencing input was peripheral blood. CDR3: CASGLTSTGVNEKLFF. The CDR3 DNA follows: TGTGCTAGTGGTTTGACTTCTACAGGGGTAAATGAAAAACTGTTTTTT.